The entry below gives a single T cell receptor beta chain sequence along with its context. An amount of RNA that ranged from about 0.45 to 1 ug was reverse transcribed with random hexamers. TCRdb re-derived calls from the immunoSEQ multiplex PCR reads in MiXCR, one entry per CDR3 protein. Of some 240,000 distinct CDR3 sequences in the sample, roughly 95% are singletons; the top ten hold about 0.1%. This sample is drawn from a study of CD8 T cells in Susac syndrome. This CDR3 is 15 amino acids long. Trimming took 1 base from V and 7 from J, leaving 18 bases between them. The germline V gene has CDR1 DFQATT and CDR2 SNEGSKA (reference sequence).

The clonotype originates from a human donor with Susac syndrome. The V and J genes are TRBV20-1 and TRBJ2-3, with D perhaps matching TRBD2 (6 bases). Sequenced sample: CD4+ T cells from PBMCs. The CDR3: CSARVSGGGGNTQYF. CDR3 coding DNA: TGCAGTGCTAGAGTTTCAGGTGGGGGAGGAAATACGCAGTATTTT.